A selection of T cell receptor beta chains follows, all from one sample in a study of cytomegalovirus exposure and HLA in healthy donors. Libraries were prepared by immunoSEQ multiplex PCR; TCRdb keeps only in-frame clonotypes and omits some of them. Among 150,000 to 200,000 clones listed, 80% to 90% were seen once. Sequencing was performed on PBMCs. The receptors originated from a woman aged 30 to 39 in good health and CMV-seronegative. The CDR3 runs from the conserved cysteine through the conserved F or W. The D gene is left open where the match is weak. The size of a clone is reported for some rows only, either as once, few or many, or as a class for expanded clones.

>.|TRBJ2-2|TRBV6-5|.
TGTGCCAGCCTTGACGGTAACAGGGCGGGGGAGCTGTTTTTT
CASLDGNRAGELFF
>TRBD2|TRBJ2-1|TRBV7-3|.
TGTGCCAGCAGCCAATCTCCAGCGGGGGGAGGAAATGAGCAGTTCTTC
CASSQSPAGGGNEQFF
>.|TRBJ2-2|TRBV5-1|.
TGCGCCAGCAGCTTCAATCCCACCGGGGAGCTGTTTTTT
CASSFNPTGELFF
>.|TRBJ2-7|TRBV6-6|few
TGTGCCAGCACTAAGCAGGACAGTCCGGTCGAGCAGTACTTC
CASTKQDSPVEQYF
>TRBD1|TRBJ1-4|TRBV25-1|.
TGTGCCAGCAGTGAGGGAGGGACAGGGGACGGAAAACTGTTTTTT
CASSEGGTGDGKLFF
>.|TRBJ2-7|TRBV18|.
TGTGCCAGCTCACCTGAAGGGGTCCACGAGCAGTACTTC
CASSPEGVHEQYF
>.|TRBJ1-5|TRBV27|.
TGTGCCAGCAGTGCACCCGACCCTGCGATGGGGTTGGTGGTTACAATAGCGGTTCAGCCCCAGCATTTT
CASSAPDPAMGLVVTIAVQPQHF
>TRBD1|TRBJ1-6|TRBV9|few
TGTGCCAGCAGCCCCTCGGGACAGCCTCCTTCACCCCTCCACTTT
CASSPSGQPPSPLHF
>.|TRBJ2-7|TRBV2|.
TGTGCCAGCAGTGCCCGTAGGGGGAGTAGCGAGCAGTACTTC
CASSARRGSSEQYF
>TRBD1|TRBJ1-1|TRBV6-6|.
TGTGCCAGCAGTTCCGCAGGGACAGTGAACACTGAAGCTTTCTTT
CASSSAGTVNTEAFF
>.|TRBJ2-2|TRBV4-2|once
TGTGCCAGCAGCCAACGGCACCCTCGGGCCGGGGAGCTGTTTTTT
CASSQRHPRAGELFF
>.|TRBJ2-7|TRBV19|.
TGTGCCAGTAGTATTACGGAGAGGCTCGAGCAGTACTTC
CASSITERLEQYF
>TRBD2|TRBJ2-3|TRBV18|once
TGTGCCAGCTCACCACAGAACGGGGGGACTAGCACAGATACGCAGTATTTT
CASSPQNGGTSTDTQYF
>.|TRBJ2-7|TRBV9|few
TGTGCCAGCAGTGCTCCCGGTGGGGCGGAGTCCTACGAGCAGTACTTC
CASSAPGGAESYEQYF
>.|TRBJ1-2|TRBV6-5|.
TGTGCCAGCAGGGCGCAGGGGCCCTATGGCTACACCTTC
CASRAQGPYGYTF
>.|TRBJ2-7|TRBV4-1|many
TGCGCCAGCAGCCAAGAAGAACAGGTGGCAGGGGAGCAGTACTTC
CASSQEEQVAGEQYF
>.|TRBJ1-1|TRBV20-1|.
TGCAGTGCTCCCGGGGGGCAGGGAGCTTTCTTT
CSAPGGQGAFF
>TRBD1|TRBJ1-2|TRBV6-5|.
TGTGCCAGCCGGCTCGGACAGGGGGGCTATGGCTACACCTTC
CASRLGQGGYGYTF
>TRBD2|TRBJ2-7|TRBV6-5|.
TGTGCCAGTCGGAGAGCGGGAACCTACGAGCAGTACTTC
CASRRAGTYEQYF
>.|TRBJ2-3|TRBV7-9|.
TGTGCCAGCAGCCTCGCGGGGGCGGGCACAGATACGCAGTATTTT
CASSLAGAGTDTQYF
>TRBD1|TRBJ1-4|TRBV14|.
TGTGCCAGCAGCGCAGGGGGCCTAAGAAGCGAAAAACTGTTTTTT
CASSAGGLRSEKLFF
>.|TRBJ1-1|TRBV9|.
TGTGCCAGCAGCGCCCACAGGGTGAACACTGAAGCTTTCTTT
CASSAHRVNTEAFF
>TRBD2|TRBJ2-7|TRBV27|.
TGTGCCAGCAGTTTATCGACTAGCGGGACATACGAGCAGTACTTC
CASSLSTSGTYEQYF
>TRBD1|TRBJ2-1|TRBV5-1|.
TGCGCCAGCAGCCCGAAACGGACAGGGAATGAGCAGTTCTTC
CASSPKRTGNEQFF
>.|TRBJ1-1|TRBV7-9|.
TGTGCCAGCAGCCTGTGGAGAGGAGGGACCGAGGTAGCTTTCTTT
CASSLWRGGTEVAFF